This T cell receptor beta chain was found in a study of vaccination effects on CD4 cells after COVID-19. Study-wide results and limits: Convalescent patients in the study were few, and early post-infection timepoints were absent. By a late point after vaccination, infection- and vaccine-induced clones had shrunk markedly through clonal contraction. In convalescents, spike-reactive clones (those seen post-vaccine) were mainly new vaccine-induced clones.

The count of this clone is one. Its specificity is not known. CD4+ T cells specific for antigen were expanded with viral peptide pools by the ViraFEST assay before sequencing. The culture ran for roughly 10 days before CD4+ T cells were isolated. The infection with SARS-CoV-2 (confirmed by PCR) occurred in this person between March and December 2020. Peptides at 10 ug/ml and IL-2 at roughly 9.3 IU/ml were added to approximately 2 million PBMC per well. Libraries were prepared by immunoSEQ multiplex PCR; TCRdb keeps only in-frame clonotypes and omits some of them. This table holds more than 15,000 clones, approximately 74% found once. This receptor was taken from a human donor who had a prior SARS-CoV-2 infection. Source: CD4+ T cells from PBMCs cultured with SARS-CoV-2 spike peptides, taken before COVID-19 vaccination.

The DNA of the CDR3 is TGTGCCAGCAGCTTGGGAATGACCACAGATACGCAGTATTTT. Protein product: CASSLGMTTDTQYF. The rearrangement uses TRBV5-8 and TRBJ2-3; D gene uncertain. CDR1 and CDR2 (germline): SGHTS, YDEGEE. Trimming pared 0 bases from V and 2 bases from J, leaving 7 bases between. The CDR3 contains 14 residues.